This TCR beta chain appears in the sequencing data of a study of blood T cell repertoires in COVID-19. A few counts support this clone. Some clones are missing from TCRdb's copy, which holds only in-frame ones; the method was immunoSEQ multiplex PCR. The profile shows about 93,000 clones, roughly 85% of them singletons. V lost 3 bases and J lost 2, with 13 bases in between. Germline loops: CDR1 SGHRS, CDR2 YFSETQ. This CDR3 contains 15 residues. This sequence joins TRBV5-1 and TRBJ2-3; possible D gene TRBD1, 5 bases. The specimen was peripheral blood. The clonotype originates from a human donor in a cohort sampled during active COVID-19. Written as DNA, the CDR3 is TGCGCCAGCAGCTCCAAGGGGTTCGACACAGATACGCAGTATTTT. This codes for CASSSKGFDTDTQYF.